Listed below are T cell receptor beta chains from one sample, sequenced in a study of T cell responses to AZD1222 COVID-19 vaccine. Sequenced by immunoSEQ multiplex PCR; TCRdb stores in-frame clones only, minus some. The sample lists 170,000 or so clones, 90% to 95% occurring once. The sample consisted of peripheral blood, taken on day 0 of AZD1222 vaccination. The receptors come from an adult in good health. CDR3s include the opening cysteine and the closing phenylalanine or tryptophan. The D gene is left open where the match is weak. Not every row has a clone size; where given, it reads once, few, many or a size class.

V	J	size	D	DNA	CDR3
TRBV7-6	TRBJ2-7	NA	TRBD1	TGTGCCAGCAGCTTGACCGGGACAGGGACCTACGAGCAGTACTTC	CASSLTGTGTYEQYF
TRBV19	TRBJ1-2	NA	NA	TGTGCCAGTAGTACCTCGGGAAGGTCCCCTCGGGGGTACACCTTC	CASSTSGRSPRGYTF
TRBV9	TRBJ1-1	NA	NA	TGTGCCAGCAGCGAGGCCATGAACACTGAAGCTTTCTTT	CASSEAMNTEAFF
TRBV7-3	TRBJ1-1	NA	NA	TGTGCCAGCAGCGAAAAAGGGGATTACACTGAAGCTTTCTTT	CASSEKGDYTEAFF
TRBV3-1/TRBV3-2	TRBJ1-1	NA	TRBD1	TGTGCCAGCAGCCTGCAGGGGGGAAACACTGAAGCTTTCTTT	CASSLQGGNTEAFF
TRBV5-1	TRBJ1-2	NA	NA	TGCGCCAGCAGCTTGGCTGGACTGAGTGGCTACACCTTC	CASSLAGLSGYTF
TRBV6-5	TRBJ2-3	NA	NA	TGTGCCAGCAGTTACGCTCCCCACGATACGCAGTATTTT	CASSYAPHDTQYF
TRBV20-1	TRBJ2-3	NA	TRBD2	TGCAGTGCTAGTGGGACTAGCGGGGTTAGCACAGATACGCAGTATTTT	CSASGTSGVSTDTQYF
TRBV6-2/TRBV6-3	TRBJ1-5	NA	NA	TGTGCCAGCAGTCGGACAAACAAAGGGAGTCAGCCCCAGCATTTT	CASSRTNKGSQPQHF
TRBV5-1	TRBJ1-2	NA	NA	TGCGCCAGCAGCTCCTCTCTTGGCCTTACCCTGGCTGGCTACACCTTC	CASSSSLGLTLAGYTF
TRBV5-4	TRBJ1-2	NA	NA	TGTGCCAGCAGCTCGATACAAAACTATGGCTACACCTTC	CASSSIQNYGYTF
TRBV2	TRBJ1-1	NA	NA	TGTGCCAGCAGGGGGGTCACGGGCACTGAAGCTTTCTTT	CASRGVTGTEAFF
TRBV5-6	TRBJ2-1	few	NA	TGTGCCAGCAGCGCCCACAATGAGCAGTTCTTC	CASSAHNEQFF
TRBV2	TRBJ2-3	NA	TRBD2	TGTGCCAGCAGCGGCGCTCGGACTAGCGGAGATACGCAGTATTTT	CASSGARTSGDTQYF
TRBV3-1/TRBV3-2	TRBJ2-7	NA	TRBD1	TGTGCCAGCAGCCGTGAGGGGACAGGGCTACCCTACGAGCAGTACTTC	CASSREGTGLPYEQYF
TRBV27	TRBJ1-6	NA	TRBD1	TGTGCCAGCAGTTTAACCTCCGGGACAGGGGATTTCAGTTCACCCCTCCACTTT	CASSLTSGTGDFSSPLHF
TRBV14	TRBJ2-7	NA	NA	TGTGCCAGCAGCAAAAGCGGGTTTAGGGGGTCCGAGCAGTACTTC	CASSKSGFRGSEQYF
TRBV12-5	TRBJ2-5	NA	NA	TGTGCTAGTGGTTTGGTACTAGGAGGGAACCAAGAGACCCAGTACTTC	CASGLVLGGNQETQYF
TRBV6-5	TRBJ2-5	NA	NA	TGTGCCAGCAGTTTGGGGAGTACTACGGTCGAGACCCAGTACTTC	CASSLGSTTVETQYF
TRBV5-1	TRBJ2-2	NA	TRBD2	TGCGCCAGCAGCTTGCGCGGAATAGCGGGGGAGTACACCGGGGAGCTGTTTTTT	CASSLRGIAGEYTGELFF
TRBV19	TRBJ1-5	NA	NA	TGTGCCAGTAGTATCTATGGGGGACAGCCCCAGCATTTT	CASSIYGGQPQHF
TRBV6-4	TRBJ2-3	NA	NA	TGTGCCAGCAGTGACTCAGGGACTAGCACAGATACGCAGTATTTT	CASSDSGTSTDTQYF
TRBV9	TRBJ1-1	NA	NA	TGTGCCAGCAGGGATATATCAACCGGTTCGTGGAACACTGAAGCTTTCTTT	CASRDISTGSWNTEAFF
TRBV19	TRBJ2-2	NA	NA	TGTGCCAGTATGCCGGGACGGGACCGAGTTAGCGTAACCGGGGAGCTGTTTTTT	CASMPGRDRVSVTGELFF
TRBV12-3/TRBV12-4	TRBJ2-2	NA	NA	TGTGCCAGCAGTTCATTTATGGGCGGGGAGCTGTTTTTT	CASSSFMGGELFF
TRBV11-3	TRBJ2-7	NA	NA	TGTGCCAGCAGCTTAGTCACGCTCGCCTACGAGCAGTACTTC	CASSLVTLAYEQYF
TRBV9	TRBJ1-3	once	NA	TGTGCCAGCACCACAGGGTCCGGAAACACCATATATTTT	CASTTGSGNTIYF
TRBV19	TRBJ1-1	NA	NA	TGTGCCAGTAGTATAGATCTAGAGTCATCTACTGGACCGGGGACTGAAGCTTTCTTT	CASSIDLESSTGPGTEAFF
TRBV6-6	TRBJ2-7	once	NA	TGTGCCACCCGGGAGGGACAGGCATACTACGAGCAGTACTTC	CATREGQAYYEQYF
TRBV29-1	TRBJ1-1	NA	NA	TGCAGCGGACGTAGACAGGAGAACACTGAAGCTTTCTTT	CSGRRQENTEAFF
TRBV28	TRBJ1-2	NA	NA	TGTGCCAGCAGTTCCCGGGGCCGGCTCGGCTACACCTTC	CASSSRGRLGYTF
TRBV27	TRBJ2-1	NA	NA	TGTGCCAGCAGCTTACGTTGGGGCGGTGGGACCTACAATGAGCAGTTCTTC	CASSLRWGGGTYNEQFF
TRBV3-1/TRBV3-2	TRBJ1-4	NA	NA	TGTGCCAGCAGCCACGGTGGACAGTCGATTAATGAAAAACTGTTTTTT	CASSHGGQSINEKLFF
TRBV11-3	TRBJ2-1	NA	NA	TGTGCCAGCAGCTCAAGAGGGGGGACCAATGAGCAGTTCTTC	CASSSRGGTNEQFF
TRBV23-1	TRBJ1-1	NA	TRBD1	TGCGCCAGCAGTCAATCAGGGGACAGGAACACTGAAGCTTTCTTT	CASSQSGDRNTEAFF
TRBV3-1/TRBV3-2	TRBJ1-1	NA	NA	TGTGCCAGCAGCCAAGATCGTCTGCCAGTGAACACTGAAGCTTTCTTT	CASSQDRLPVNTEAFF
TRBV6-2/TRBV6-3	TRBJ2-3	NA	NA	TGTGCCAGCAGTTACTCGGGGAATACGCAGTATTTT	CASSYSGNTQYF
TRBV2	TRBJ1-4	NA	NA	TGTGCCAGCAGTAACCGGGACGGGGGTGAAAAACTGTTTTTT	CASSNRDGGEKLFF
TRBV4-1	TRBJ1-5	NA	NA	TGCGCCAGCAGCCAAGATAGGTTAGTAAATTTGAATCAGCCCCAGCATTTT	CASSQDRLVNLNQPQHF
TRBV29-1	TRBJ2-5	NA	NA	TGCAGCGTTGACTCCCCCTGGGGGGGCGAGACCCAGTACTTC	CSVDSPWGGETQYF
TRBV24-1	TRBJ1-5	NA	NA	TGTGCCACCAGTGCCCTCGAAGGGCAGCCCCAGCATTTT	CATSALEGQPQHF
TRBV6-5	TRBJ1-1	NA	NA	TGTGCCAGCATTCTCCAATGGGCCGCTTTCTTT	CASILQWAAFF
TRBV18	TRBJ1-3	NA	NA	TGTGCCAGCTCACCATACGGGGTAAACTCTGGAAACACCATATATTTT	CASSPYGVNSGNTIYF
TRBV2	TRBJ1-5	NA	NA	TGTGCCAGCACCCCTCGGCACAGTAGCAATCAGCCCCAGCATTTT	CASTPRHSSNQPQHF
TRBV18	TRBJ1-2	NA	TRBD1	TGTGCCAGCTCACCATTGACAGGGAAAGGCTACACCTTC	CASSPLTGKGYTF
TRBV7-9	TRBJ1-2	NA	NA	TGTGCCAGCAGCTTAGGGCCGGGGGTTGGCTATGGCTACACCTTC	CASSLGPGVGYGYTF
TRBV5-1	TRBJ2-1	NA	NA	TGCGCCAGCAGCCGCTTTGAGGGCGGGGATGTCAATGAGCAGTTCTTC	CASSRFEGGDVNEQFF
TRBV5-1	TRBJ1-4	NA	NA	TGCGCCAGCAGCTTAGGTTCTAATGAAAAACTGTTTTTT	CASSLGSNEKLFF
TRBV18	TRBJ1-5	NA	TRBD1	TGTGCCAGCTCGAAGGGACAGCTAAATCAGCCCCAGCATTTT	CASSKGQLNQPQHF
TRBV7-9	TRBJ1-1	NA	TRBD1	TGTGCCAGCAGCCCTAGCGGACAGGGCAGAGCTGAAGCTTTCTTT	CASSPSGQGRAEAFF
TRBV4-1	TRBJ2-2	NA	NA	TGCGCCAGCAGCAAGAGACAAACAGGGATTTCGGGCACCGGGGAGCTGTTTTTT	CASSKRQTGISGTGELFF
TRBV7-3	TRBJ2-7	NA	NA	TGTGCCAGCAGCTTAGAGGGGGGGCCCTTCTACGAGCAGTACTTC	CASSLEGGPFYEQYF
TRBV4-2	TRBJ1-5	NA	TRBD1	TGTGCCAGCAGCCAAGATCAGACAGGGAGGGAGCCCCAGCATTTT	CASSQDQTGREPQHF
TRBV30	TRBJ1-6	NA	NA	TGTGCCTGGAAAGGGGCGGGAAATTCACCCCTCCACTTT	CAWKGAGNSPLHF
TRBV28	TRBJ1-6	NA	NA	TGTGCCAGCAGACAGGGATCCTATAATTCACCCCTCCACTTT	CASRQGSYNSPLHF